The sample holds many counts of the clone carrying this T cell receptor (beta chain). Per the original methods: Filtering differed for immunoSEQ, which gave only junction sequences without quality scores. Sequencing used immunoSEQ multiplex PCR; TCRdb keeps in-frame clones, though not all of them. The V and J calls and clone size come from that table; D and trimming were worked out from the DNA. This table holds 950,000 to 1,300,000 clones, roughly 80% found once. Trimming removed 5 bases from V and 7 bases from J; junction bases left unmatched: 16. The CDR3 is 16 residues long. Per the germline V gene, CDR1 is SEHNR and CDR2 is FQNEAQ (reference sequence). These data are taken from a study of shared clonotypes between healthy human individuals. Study-level information: A couple of female and a few male donors aged 18 to 49 were enrolled.

V usage is TRBV7-9 and J usage is TRBJ1-2; 7 bases line up with TRBD1. The source is a man aged 18 to 30 in good health. Sequenced sample: memory CD4+ T cells sorted from blood. The subset here: CD45RA-negative fraction. The CDR3 sequence is CASSVTGTVGDFGYTF. CDR3 in DNA: TGTGCCAGCAGCGTCACCGGGACAGTGGGCGATTTTGGCTACACCTTC.